This T cell receptor (beta chain) was observed in a study of T-cell memory formation after mild COVID-19. In the study overall: Largely, the TCR clusters proved donor specific.

The TCR alpha and TCR beta cDNA libraries, bearing sample barcodes and UMIs, were generated by 5'RACE using constant-segment primers. TCRdb processed the 5' RACE reads anew with MiXCR; each CDR3 protein has one entry. Of roughly 190,000 distinct CDR3 sequences listed, around 30% are singletons. The length of the CDR3 is 14 residues. Germline V gene lookup returns CDR1 DFQATT and CDR2 SNEGSKA (reference sequence). Trimming took off 3 bases at V and 2 bases at J, with 14 bases between the two ends. This clonotype appeared a few times. Its specificity is unknown. The study's findings and limits: CD4+ contracting clones were mainly CM and EM; CD8+ ones, EMRA.

The rearrangement links TRBV20-1 to TRBJ2-7; D is ambiguous. The sequence was obtained from an adult woman who had mild COVID-19 (a few samples of this study predate the infection). Cell type and time point are not known. Specimen: PBMCs or a T cell subset sorted from them (not recorded which). The CDR3 protein is CSASEPTPTYEQYF. CDR3 in DNA: TGCAGTGCTAGCGAACCGACACCTACCTACGAGCAGTACTTC.